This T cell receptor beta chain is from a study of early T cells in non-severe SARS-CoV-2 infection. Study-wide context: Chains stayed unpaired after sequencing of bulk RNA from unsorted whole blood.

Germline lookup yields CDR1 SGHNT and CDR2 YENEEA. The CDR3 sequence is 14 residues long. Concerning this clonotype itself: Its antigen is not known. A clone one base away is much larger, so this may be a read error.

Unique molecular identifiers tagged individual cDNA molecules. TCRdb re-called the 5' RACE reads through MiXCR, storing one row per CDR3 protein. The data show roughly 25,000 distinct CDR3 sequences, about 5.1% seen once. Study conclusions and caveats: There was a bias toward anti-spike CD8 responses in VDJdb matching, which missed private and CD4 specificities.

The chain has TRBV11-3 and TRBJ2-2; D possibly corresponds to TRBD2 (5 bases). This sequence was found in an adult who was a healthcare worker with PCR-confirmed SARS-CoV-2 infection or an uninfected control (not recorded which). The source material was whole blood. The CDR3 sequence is CASSLGPNTGKLFF. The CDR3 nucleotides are TGTGCCAGCAGCTTAGGACCGAACACCGGGAAGCTGTTTTTT.